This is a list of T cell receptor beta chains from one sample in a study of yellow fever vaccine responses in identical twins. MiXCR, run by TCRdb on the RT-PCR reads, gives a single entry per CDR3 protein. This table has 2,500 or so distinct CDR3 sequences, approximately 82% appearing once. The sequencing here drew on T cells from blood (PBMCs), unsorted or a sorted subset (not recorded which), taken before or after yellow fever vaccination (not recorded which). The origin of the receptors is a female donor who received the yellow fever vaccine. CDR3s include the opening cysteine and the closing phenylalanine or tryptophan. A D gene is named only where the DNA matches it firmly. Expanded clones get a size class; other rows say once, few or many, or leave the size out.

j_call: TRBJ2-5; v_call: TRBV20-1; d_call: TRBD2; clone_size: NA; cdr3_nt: TGCAGTGCTAAGGCTAGCGGGAGGGCCAGGGAGACCCAGTACTTC; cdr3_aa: CSAKASGRARETQYF
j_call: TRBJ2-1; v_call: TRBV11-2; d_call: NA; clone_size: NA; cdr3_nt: TGTGCCAGCAGCCCCCGGGGCATGCATGAGCAGTTCTTC; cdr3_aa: CASSPRGMHEQFF
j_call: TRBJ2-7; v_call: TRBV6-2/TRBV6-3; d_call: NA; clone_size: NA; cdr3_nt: TGTGCCAGCAGTCACCCGGAGGTGGGTTATCACGAGCAGTACTTC; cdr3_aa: CASSHPEVGYHEQYF
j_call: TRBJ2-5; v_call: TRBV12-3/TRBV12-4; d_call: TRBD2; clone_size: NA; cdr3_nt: TGTGCCAGCAGTCAGACGGGAGGCCGGGGGACCCAGTACTTC; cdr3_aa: CASSQTGGRGTQYF
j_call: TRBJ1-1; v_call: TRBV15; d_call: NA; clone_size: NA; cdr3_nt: TGTGCCACCACCAAGGGGAGGCTGAACACTGAAGCTTTCTTT; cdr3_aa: CATTKGRLNTEAFF
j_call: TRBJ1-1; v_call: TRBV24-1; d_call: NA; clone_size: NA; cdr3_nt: TGTGCCACCAGTGATTTCGGCTCTGAAGCTTTCTTT; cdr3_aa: CATSDFGSEAFF
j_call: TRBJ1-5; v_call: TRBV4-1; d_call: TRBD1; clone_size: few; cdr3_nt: TGCGCCAGCAGCCAAGGGACAGGTCTTTGGCCCCAGCATTTT; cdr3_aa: CASSQGTGLWPQHF
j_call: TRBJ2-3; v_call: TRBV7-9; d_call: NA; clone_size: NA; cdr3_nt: TGTGCCAGCAGCCAATTACAAGCTTTCACAGATACGCAGTATTTT; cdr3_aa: CASSQLQAFTDTQYF
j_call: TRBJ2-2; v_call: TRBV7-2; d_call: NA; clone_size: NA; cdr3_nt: TGTGCCAGCAGCTTAGCTGAGATTACCGGGGAGCTGTTTTTT; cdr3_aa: CASSLAEITGELFF
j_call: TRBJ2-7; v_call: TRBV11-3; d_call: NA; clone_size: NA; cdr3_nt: TGTGCCAGCAGCTTAGGAGGACTTCGTGGGGGCTACGAGCAGTACTTC; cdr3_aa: CASSLGGLRGGYEQYF
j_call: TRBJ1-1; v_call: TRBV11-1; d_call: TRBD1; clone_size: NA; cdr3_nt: TGTGCCAGCAGCTTAGGCTTCGGATTGACAGGGGGCGCGGGCACTGAAGCTTTCTTT; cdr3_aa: CASSLGFGLTGGAGTEAFF
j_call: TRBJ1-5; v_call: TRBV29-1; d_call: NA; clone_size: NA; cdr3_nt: TGCAGCGTTGGTGAGCTTAGCAATCAGCCCCAGCATTTT; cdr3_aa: CSVGELSNQPQHF
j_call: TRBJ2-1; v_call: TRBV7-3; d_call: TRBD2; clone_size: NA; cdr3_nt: TGTGCCAGCAGCGAGCGGGATAAGCAGTTCTTC; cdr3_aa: CASSERDKQFF
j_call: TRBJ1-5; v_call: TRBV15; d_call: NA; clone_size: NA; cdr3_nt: TGTGCCACCAGCAGAGATGCCCAGTACAATCAGCCCCAGCATTTT; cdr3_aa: CATSRDAQYNQPQHF
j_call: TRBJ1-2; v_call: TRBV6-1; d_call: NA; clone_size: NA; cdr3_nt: TGTGCCAGCAGCCCGGACATTTGGAACTATGGCTACACCTTC; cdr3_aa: CASSPDIWNYGYTF
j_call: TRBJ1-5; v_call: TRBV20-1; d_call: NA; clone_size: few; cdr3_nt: TGCAGTGCTATGGGACCTAATCAGCCCCAGCATTTT; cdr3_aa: CSAMGPNQPQHF
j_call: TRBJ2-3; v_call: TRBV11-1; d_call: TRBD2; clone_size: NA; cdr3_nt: TGTGCCAGCAGCTTGACTAGCGTGCAGTATTTT; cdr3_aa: CASSLTSVQYF
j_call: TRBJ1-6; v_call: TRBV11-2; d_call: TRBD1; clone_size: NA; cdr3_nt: TGTGCCAGCAGCTCCGACAGGGTTCGGTCACCCCTCCACTTT; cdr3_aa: CASSSDRVRSPLHF
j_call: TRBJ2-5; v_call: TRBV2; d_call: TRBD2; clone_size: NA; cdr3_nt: TGTGCCAGCTTGATTGCTAGCGGGGGTTCAGAGACCCAGTACTTC; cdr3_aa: CASLIASGGSETQYF
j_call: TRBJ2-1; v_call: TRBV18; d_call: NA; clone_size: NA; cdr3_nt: TGTGCCAGCACCGAACTCGAACTAGCCCGGAGTGGTAATGAGCAGTTCTTC; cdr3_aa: CASTELELARSGNEQFF
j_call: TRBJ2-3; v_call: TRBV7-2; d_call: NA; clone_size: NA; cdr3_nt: TGTGCCAGCAGCTTCCGGGGAGCAGATACGCAGTATTTT; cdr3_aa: CASSFRGADTQYF
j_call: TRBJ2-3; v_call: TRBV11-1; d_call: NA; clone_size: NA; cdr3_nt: TGTGCCAGCAGCTCCCCAGGGAGGAATACGCAGTATTTT; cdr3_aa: CASSSPGRNTQYF
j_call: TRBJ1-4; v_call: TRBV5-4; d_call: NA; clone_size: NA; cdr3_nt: TGTGCCAGCAGCTGGGGACCGACTAATGAAAAACTGTTTTTT; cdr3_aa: CASSWGPTNEKLFF
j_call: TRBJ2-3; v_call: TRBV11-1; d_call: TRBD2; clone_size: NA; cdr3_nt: TGTGCCAGCAGCCCGACTAGCCCCTCCTTCACAGATACGCAGTATTTT; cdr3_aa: CASSPTSPSFTDTQYF
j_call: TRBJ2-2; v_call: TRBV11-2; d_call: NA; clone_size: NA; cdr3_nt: TGTGCCAGCAGCTTAGGCGGGACCGACACCGGGGAGCTGTTTTTT; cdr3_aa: CASSLGGTDTGELFF
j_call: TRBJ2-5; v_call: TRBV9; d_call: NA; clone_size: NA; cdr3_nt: TGTGCCAGCAGCGTAGGGTCGGGTTTGCGAGAGACCCAGTACTTC; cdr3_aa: CASSVGSGLRETQYF
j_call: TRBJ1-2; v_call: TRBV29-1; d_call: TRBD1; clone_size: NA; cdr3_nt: TGCAGTATGACAGGGGGCGAAAGTTGGGGCTACACCTTC; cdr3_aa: CSMTGGESWGYTF
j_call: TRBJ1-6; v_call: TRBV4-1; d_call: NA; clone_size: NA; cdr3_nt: TGCGCCAGCAGCCAAGAGAGGCAGTCAAATTCACCCCTCCACTTT; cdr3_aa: CASSQERQSNSPLHF
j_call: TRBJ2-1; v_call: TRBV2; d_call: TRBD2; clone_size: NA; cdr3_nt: TGTGCCAGCAGGGCGGGGGGCAACAATGAGCAGTTCTTC; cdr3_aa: CASRAGGNNEQFF
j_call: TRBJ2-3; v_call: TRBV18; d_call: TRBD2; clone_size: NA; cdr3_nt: TGTGCCAGCTCACCACCTGGCGGGAGGGCCGGAAATACGCAGTATTTT; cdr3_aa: CASSPPGGRAGNTQYF
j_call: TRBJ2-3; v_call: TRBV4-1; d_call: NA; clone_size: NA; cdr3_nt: TGCGCCAGCAGCCAAGCTGGAGGGGCAGATACGCAGTATTTT; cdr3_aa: CASSQAGGADTQYF
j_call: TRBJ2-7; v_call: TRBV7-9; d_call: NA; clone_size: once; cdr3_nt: TGTGCCAGCAGCGAGCAGGGGGAGGACGAGCAGTACTTC; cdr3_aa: CASSEQGEDEQYF
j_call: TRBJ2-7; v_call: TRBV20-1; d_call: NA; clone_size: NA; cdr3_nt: TGCAGTGCTAGCCTAAAGTACGAGCAGTACTTC; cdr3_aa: CSASLKYEQYF
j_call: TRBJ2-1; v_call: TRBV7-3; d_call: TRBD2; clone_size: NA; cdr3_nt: TGTGCCAGCAGCTTAAGGGCTTTTAGCGGGAGGGGATCTAATGAGCAGTTCTTC; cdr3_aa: CASSLRAFSGRGSNEQFF
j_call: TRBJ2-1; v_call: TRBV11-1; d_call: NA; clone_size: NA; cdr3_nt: TGTGCCAGCAGTCCCGAAAAACAAAGGACATGGTTGCAGTTCTTC; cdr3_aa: CASSPEKQRTWLQFF
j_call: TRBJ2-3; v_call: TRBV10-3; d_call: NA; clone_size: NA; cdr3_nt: TGTGCCATCCTAATAGCAGATACGCAGTATTTT; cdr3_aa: CAILIADTQYF
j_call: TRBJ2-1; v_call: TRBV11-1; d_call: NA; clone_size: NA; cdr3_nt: TGTGCCAGCAGCTCCCAGGACAATGAGCAGTTCTTC; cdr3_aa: CASSSQDNEQFF